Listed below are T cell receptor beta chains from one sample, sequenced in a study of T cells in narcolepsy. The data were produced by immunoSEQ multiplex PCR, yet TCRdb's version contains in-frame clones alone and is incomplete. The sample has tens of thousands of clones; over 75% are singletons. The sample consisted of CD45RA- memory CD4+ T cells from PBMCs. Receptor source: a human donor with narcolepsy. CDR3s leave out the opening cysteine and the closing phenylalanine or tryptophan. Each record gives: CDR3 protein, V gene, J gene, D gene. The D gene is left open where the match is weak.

ACQGDSTNEKLF	TRBV30	TRBJ1-4	TRBD1
ASSFGDRGRNYGYT	TRBV5-1	TRBJ1-2	TRBD1
ASSYRLAGRDEQF	TRBV6-6	TRBJ2-1	TRBD2
ASSGGTGGYQETQY	TRBV5-1	TRBJ2-5	TRBD1
ASSGLRGQGSPLH	TRBV19	TRBJ1-6	TRBD1
ASSQRLGGVDGTDTQY	TRBV7-9	TRBJ2-3	.
ASSYGMNRGRVYGYT	TRBV7-9	TRBJ1-2	TRBD1
ASSVGGGGTDTQY	TRBV9	TRBJ2-3	.
ASSSRVGNQPQH	TRBV11-2	TRBJ1-5	.
ASTWDRAYQPQH	TRBV2	TRBJ1-5	TRBD1
ASSPGTSGEETQY	TRBV4-1	TRBJ2-5	TRBD2